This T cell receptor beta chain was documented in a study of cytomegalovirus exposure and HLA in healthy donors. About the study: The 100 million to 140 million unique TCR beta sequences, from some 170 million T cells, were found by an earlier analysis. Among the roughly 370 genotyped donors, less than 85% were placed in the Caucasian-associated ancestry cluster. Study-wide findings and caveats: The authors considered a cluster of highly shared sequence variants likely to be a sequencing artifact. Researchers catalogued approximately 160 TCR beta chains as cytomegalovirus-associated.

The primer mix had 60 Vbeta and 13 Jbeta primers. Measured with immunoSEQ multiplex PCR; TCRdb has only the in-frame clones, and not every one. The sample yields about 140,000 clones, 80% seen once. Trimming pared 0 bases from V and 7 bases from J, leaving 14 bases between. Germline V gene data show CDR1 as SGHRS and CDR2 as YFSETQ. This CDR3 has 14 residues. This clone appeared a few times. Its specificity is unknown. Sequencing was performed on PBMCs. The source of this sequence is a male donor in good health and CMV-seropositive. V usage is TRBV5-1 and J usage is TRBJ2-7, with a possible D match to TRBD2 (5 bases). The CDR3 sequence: CASSLAGTGGEQYF. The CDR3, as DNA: TGCGCCAGCAGCTTGGCTGGTACTGGCGGGGAGCAGTACTTC.